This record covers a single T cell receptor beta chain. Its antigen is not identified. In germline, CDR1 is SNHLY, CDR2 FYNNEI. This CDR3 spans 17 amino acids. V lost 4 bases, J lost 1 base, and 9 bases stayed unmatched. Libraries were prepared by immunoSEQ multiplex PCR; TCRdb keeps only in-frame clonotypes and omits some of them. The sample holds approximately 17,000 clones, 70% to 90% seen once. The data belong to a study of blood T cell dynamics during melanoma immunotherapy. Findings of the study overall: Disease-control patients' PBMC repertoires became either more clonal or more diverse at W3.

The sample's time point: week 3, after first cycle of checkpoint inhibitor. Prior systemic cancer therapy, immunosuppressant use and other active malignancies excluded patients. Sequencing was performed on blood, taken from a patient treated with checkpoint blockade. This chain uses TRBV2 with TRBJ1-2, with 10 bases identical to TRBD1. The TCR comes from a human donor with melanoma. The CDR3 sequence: CASSVLTGQGSNYGYTF. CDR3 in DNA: TGTGCCAGCAGTGTCTTGACGGGACAGGGGAGTAACTATGGCTACACCTTC.